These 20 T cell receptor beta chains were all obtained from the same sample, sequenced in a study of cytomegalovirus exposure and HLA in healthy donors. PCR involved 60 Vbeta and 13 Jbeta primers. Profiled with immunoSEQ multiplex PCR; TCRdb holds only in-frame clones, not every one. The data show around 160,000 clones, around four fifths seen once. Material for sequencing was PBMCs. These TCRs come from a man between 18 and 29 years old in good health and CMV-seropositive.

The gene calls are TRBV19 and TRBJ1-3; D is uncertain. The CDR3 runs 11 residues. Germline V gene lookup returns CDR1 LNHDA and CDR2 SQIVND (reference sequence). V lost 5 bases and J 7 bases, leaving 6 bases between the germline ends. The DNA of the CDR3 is TGTGCCAGTAGTCTATGGAACACCATATATTTT. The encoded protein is CASSLWNTIYF.

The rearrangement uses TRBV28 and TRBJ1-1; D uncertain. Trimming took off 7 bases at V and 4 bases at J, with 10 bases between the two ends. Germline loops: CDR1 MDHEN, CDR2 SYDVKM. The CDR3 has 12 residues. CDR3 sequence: CASKEFSTEAFF. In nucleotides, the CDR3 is TGTGCCAGCAAGGAGTTTAGCACTGAAGCTTTCTTT.

CDR3 region: CASRAPVGGRDVGEQFF. The CDR3 nucleotides read TGTGCCAGCAGGGCCCCGGTAGGTGGACGGGATGTAGGGGAGCAGTTCTTC. The gene calls are TRBV7-9 and TRBJ2-1; D may be TRBD2 (5 bases). Germline V gives CDR1 SEHNR, CDR2 FQNEAQ (reference sequence). The CDR3 loop spans 17 amino acids. The ends were cut back, 6 bases at V and 10 bases at J, with 28 bases in the middle.

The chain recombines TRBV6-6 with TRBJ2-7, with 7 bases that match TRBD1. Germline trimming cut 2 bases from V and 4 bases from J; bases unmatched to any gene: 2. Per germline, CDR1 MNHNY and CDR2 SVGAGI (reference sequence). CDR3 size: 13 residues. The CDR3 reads CASSYLGQYEQYF. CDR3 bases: TGTGCCAGCAGTTACCTGGGACAGTACGAGCAGTACTTC.

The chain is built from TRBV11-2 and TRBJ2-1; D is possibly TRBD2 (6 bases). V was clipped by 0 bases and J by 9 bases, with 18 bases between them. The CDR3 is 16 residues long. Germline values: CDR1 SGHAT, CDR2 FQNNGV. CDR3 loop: CASSLDPRESGIEQFF. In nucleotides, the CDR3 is TGTGCCAGCAGCTTAGATCCCCGGGAGTCCGGCATTGAGCAGTTCTTC.

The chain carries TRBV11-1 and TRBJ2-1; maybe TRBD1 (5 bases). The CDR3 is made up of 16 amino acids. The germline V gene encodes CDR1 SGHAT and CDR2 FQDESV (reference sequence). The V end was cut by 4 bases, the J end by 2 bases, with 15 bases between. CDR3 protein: CASSSTSQDTYNEQFF. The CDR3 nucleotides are TGTGCCAGCAGCTCCACTTCACAGGACACCTACAATGAGCAGTTCTTC.

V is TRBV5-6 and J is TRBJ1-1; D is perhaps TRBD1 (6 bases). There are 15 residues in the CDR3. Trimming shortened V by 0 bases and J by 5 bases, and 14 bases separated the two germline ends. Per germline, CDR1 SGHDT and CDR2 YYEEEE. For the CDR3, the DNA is TGTGCCAGCAGCTTGGCGTCCAGGGGCGGGACTGAAGCTTTCTTT. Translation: CASSLASRGGTEAFF.

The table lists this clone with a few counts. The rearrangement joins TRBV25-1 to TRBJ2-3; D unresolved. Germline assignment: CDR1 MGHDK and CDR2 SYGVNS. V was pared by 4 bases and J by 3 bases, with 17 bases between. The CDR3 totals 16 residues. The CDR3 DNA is TGTGCCAGCAGTGTGGGTACTCAGGTTCGGACAGATACGCAGTATTTT. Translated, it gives CASSVGTQVRTDTQYF. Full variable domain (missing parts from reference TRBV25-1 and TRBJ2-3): EADIYQTPRYLVIGTGKKITLECSQTMGHDKMYWYQQDPGMELHLIHYSYGVNSTEKGDLSSESTVSRIRTEHFPLTLESARPSHTSQYLCASSVGTQVRTDTQYFGPGTRLTVL.

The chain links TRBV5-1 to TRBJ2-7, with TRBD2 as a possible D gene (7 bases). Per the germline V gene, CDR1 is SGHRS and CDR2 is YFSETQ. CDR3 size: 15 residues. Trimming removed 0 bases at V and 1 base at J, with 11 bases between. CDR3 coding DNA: TGCGCCAGCAGCTTGGTGGGGGGGCAGTCCTACGAGCAGTACTTC. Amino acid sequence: CASSLVGGQSYEQYF.

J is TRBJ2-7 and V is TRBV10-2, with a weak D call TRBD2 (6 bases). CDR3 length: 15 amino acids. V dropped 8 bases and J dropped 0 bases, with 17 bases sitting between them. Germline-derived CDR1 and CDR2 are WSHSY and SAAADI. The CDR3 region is CASGKGPSVSYEQYF. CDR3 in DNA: TGCGCCAGCGGTAAGGGGCCTAGCGTCTCCTACGAGCAGTACTTC.

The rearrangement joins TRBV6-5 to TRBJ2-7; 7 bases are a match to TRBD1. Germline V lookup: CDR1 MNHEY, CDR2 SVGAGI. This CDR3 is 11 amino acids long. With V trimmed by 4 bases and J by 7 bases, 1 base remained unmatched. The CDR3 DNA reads TGTGCCAGCAGTTTGGGACAGGAGCAGTACTTC. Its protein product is CASSLGQEQYF.

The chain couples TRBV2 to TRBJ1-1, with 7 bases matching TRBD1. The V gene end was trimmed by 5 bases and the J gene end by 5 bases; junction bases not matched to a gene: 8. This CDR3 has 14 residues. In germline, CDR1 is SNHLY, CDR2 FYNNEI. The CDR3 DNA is TGTGCCAGCAGTCCTGACAGGGAGTTTACTGAAGCTTTCTTT. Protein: CASSPDREFTEAFF.

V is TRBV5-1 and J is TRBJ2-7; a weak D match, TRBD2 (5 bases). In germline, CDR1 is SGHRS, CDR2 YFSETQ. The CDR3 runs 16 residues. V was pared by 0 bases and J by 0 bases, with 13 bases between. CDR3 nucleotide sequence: TGCGCCAGCAGCTTGGCCAACGCGGGTTCCTCCTACGAGCAGTACTTC. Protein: CASSLANAGSSYEQYF.

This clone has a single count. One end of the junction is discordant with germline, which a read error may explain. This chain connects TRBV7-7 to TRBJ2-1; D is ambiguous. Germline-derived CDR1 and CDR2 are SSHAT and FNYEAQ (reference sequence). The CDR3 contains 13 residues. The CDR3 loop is CASSSDADSEQFF. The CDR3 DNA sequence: TGTGCTAGCAGCTCCGACGCGGATAGTGAGCAGTTCTTC.

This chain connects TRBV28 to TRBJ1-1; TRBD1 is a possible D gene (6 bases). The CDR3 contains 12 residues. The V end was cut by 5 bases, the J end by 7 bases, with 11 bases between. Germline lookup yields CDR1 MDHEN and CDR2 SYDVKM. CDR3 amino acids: CASSPWTDEAFF. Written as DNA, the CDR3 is TGTGCCAGCAGTCCCTGGACAGATGAAGCTTTCTTT.

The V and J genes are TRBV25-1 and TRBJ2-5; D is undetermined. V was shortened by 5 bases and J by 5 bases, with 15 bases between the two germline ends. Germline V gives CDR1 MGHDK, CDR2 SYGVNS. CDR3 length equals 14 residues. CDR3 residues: CASSRSSGPETQYF. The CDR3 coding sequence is TGTGCCAGCAGTAGGTCATCGGGTCCGGAGACCCAGTACTTC.

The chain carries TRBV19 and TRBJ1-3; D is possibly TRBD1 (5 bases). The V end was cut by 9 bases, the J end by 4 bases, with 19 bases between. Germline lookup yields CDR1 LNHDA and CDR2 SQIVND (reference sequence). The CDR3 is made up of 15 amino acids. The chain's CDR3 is CASSLQDTDGNTIYF. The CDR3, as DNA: TGTGCCAGCTCTTTACAGGATACCGACGGAAACACCATATATTTT.

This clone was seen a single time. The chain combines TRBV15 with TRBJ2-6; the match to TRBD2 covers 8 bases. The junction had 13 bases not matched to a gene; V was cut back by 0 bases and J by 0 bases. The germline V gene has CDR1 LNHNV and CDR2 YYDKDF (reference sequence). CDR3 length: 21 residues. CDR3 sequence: CATSRDRVSGIVSSGANVLTF. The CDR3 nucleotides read TGTGCCACCAGCAGAGATCGGGTTAGCGGGATCGTCAGCTCTGGGGCCAACGTCCTGACTTTC.

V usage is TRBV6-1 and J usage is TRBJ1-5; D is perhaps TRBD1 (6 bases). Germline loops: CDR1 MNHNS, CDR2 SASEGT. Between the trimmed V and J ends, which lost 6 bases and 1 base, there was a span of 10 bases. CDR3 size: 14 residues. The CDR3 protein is CASSFGTSNQPQHF. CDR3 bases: TGTGCCAGCAGCTTTGGGACAAGCAATCAGCCCCAGCATTTT.

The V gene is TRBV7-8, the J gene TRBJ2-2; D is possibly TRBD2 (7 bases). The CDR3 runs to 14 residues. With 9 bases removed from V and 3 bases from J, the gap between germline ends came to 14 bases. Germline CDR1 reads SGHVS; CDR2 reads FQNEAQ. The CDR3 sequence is CASIGGGHTGELFF. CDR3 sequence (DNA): TGTGCCAGTATAGGGGGGGGGCACACCGGGGAGCTGTTTTTT.